Listed below are T cell receptor beta chains from one sample, sequenced in a study of T cell changes during pregnancy in multiple sclerosis. Only in-frame clones appear in the TCRdb table, and some are missing; sequencing was by immunoSEQ multiplex PCR. The sample includes under 75,000 clones, about 90% of them seen just once. This sample comprised CD4+ T cells from peripheral blood mononuclear cells, obtained after pregnancy. Receptors were obtained from a female donor with multiple sclerosis, enrolled in a pregnancy study. CDR3s include the opening cysteine and the closing phenylalanine or tryptophan. Each record gives: clone size, V gene, D gene, J gene, CDR3 DNA, CDR3 protein. The D gene is left open where the match is weak. Some rows mark clone size as missing; the rest say once, few, many or name a class of expanded clone.

>.|TRBV19|.|TRBJ1-1
TGTGCCACTATGGACGGGATTTACACTGAAGCTTTCTTT
CATMDGIYTEAFF
>once|TRBV6-1|.|TRBJ1-5
TGTGCCAGCAGTGAACCCGACAGCCGCAATCAGCCCCAGCATTTT
CASSEPDSRNQPQHF
>.|TRBV27|TRBD2|TRBJ2-1
TGTGCCAGCAGTAACACGGGACTAGCGGTTTACAATGAGCAGTTCTTC
CASSNTGLAVYNEQFF
>.|TRBV9|.|TRBJ2-3
TGTGCCAGCAGCGTAGGAGCTAGCGTGTTAGCAGATACGCAGTATTTT
CASSVGASVLADTQYF
>.|TRBV9|.|TRBJ2-3
TGTGCCAGCAGCGCAACCCCCCCGGCAGATACGCAGTATTTT
CASSATPPADTQYF
>.|TRBV5-4|.|TRBJ2-2
TGTGCCAGCAGCTTGGGCCAGGTTAACTCCGGGGAGCTGTTTTTT
CASSLGQVNSGELFF
>.|TRBV6-5|TRBD1|TRBJ1-4
TGTGCCAGCAGTCGGGGGACAGGGAGGGAAAAACTGTTTTTT
CASSRGTGREKLFF
>.|TRBV5-1|.|TRBJ2-2
TGCGCCAGCAGCTTGGGGGCAGGGACGAACACCGGGGAGCTGTTTTTT
CASSLGAGTNTGELFF
>.|TRBV7-9|TRBD2|TRBJ2-7
TGTGCCAGCAGCTTAGGCCTAGCGGGAGGGCCAGGATACGAGCAGTACTTC
CASSLGLAGGPGYEQYF
>.|TRBV2|.|TRBJ2-7
TGTGCCAGCAGTGATTCAAGGGGCCAGAACGAGCAGTACTTC
CASSDSRGQNEQYF
>.|TRBV7-9|TRBD2|TRBJ2-1
TGTGCCAGCAGCATCCTACTAGCGGGTTGGTCCGTAAATGAGCAGTTCTTC
CASSILLAGWSVNEQFF
>.|TRBV5-1|TRBD2|TRBJ2-5
TGCGCCAGCAGCTTGGGCAGCCTAGCGGGAGCGGAGACCCAGTACTTC
CASSLGSLAGAETQYF
>.|TRBV27|TRBD2|TRBJ2-1
TGTGCCAGCAGTTTAGGGGTAGCGGGAACCTACAATGAGCAGTTCTTC
CASSLGVAGTYNEQFF
>.|TRBV18|.|TRBJ1-4
TGTGCCAGCTCATCGGACTCGGGGGATGAAAAACTGTTTTTT
CASSSDSGDEKLFF
>once|TRBV9|.|TRBJ2-4
TGTGCCAGCAGCGTTAAGGAGGGAGGCGACATTCAGTACTTC
CASSVKEGGDIQYF
>.|TRBV2|TRBD1|TRBJ1-2
TGTGCCAGCAGTGAGGCAGGGGGTAGCTATGGCTACACCTTC
CASSEAGGSYGYTF
>.|TRBV5-6|.|TRBJ1-2
TGTGCCAGCAGCGGACCGGGAGCCTCGACGGGCACCTTC
CASSGPGASTGTF
>.|TRBV28|.|TRBJ2-3
TGTGCCAGCAGCCGACAGGCGCCTAGCACAGATACGCAGTATTTT
CASSRQAPSTDTQYF
>.|TRBV5-1|.|TRBJ2-7
TGCGCCAGCAGCTTGGACAGAAACGAGCAGTACTTC
CASSLDRNEQYF
>.|TRBV5-6|.|TRBJ2-5
TGTGCCAGCAGCTTGGTGCTAGGAGAAGGTGGAGAGACCCAGTACTTC
CASSLVLGEGGETQYF
>.|TRBV18|.|TRBJ1-2
TGTGCCAGCTCACCAAGGGGGAACTATGGCTACACCTTC
CASSPRGNYGYTF
>.|TRBV9|.|TRBJ1-3
TGTGCCAGCAGCCTTATGGTGTCGGGGAGCTCTGGAAACACCATATATTTT
CASSLMVSGSSGNTIYF
>.|TRBV30|TRBD2|TRBJ2-1
TGTGCCTGGAGGACCGAGCGGGGGGGGATTGAGCAGTTCTTC
CAWRTERGGIEQFF
>.|TRBV5-6|.|TRBJ1-1
TGTGCCAGCAGCCCTCTATCCAACAGGGACACTGAAGCTTTCTTT
CASSPLSNRDTEAFF
>.|TRBV4-2|TRBD2|TRBJ2-5
TGTGCCAGCAGCCAAGTAGGACTAGCGGGGGGGCAAGAGACCCAGTACTTC
CASSQVGLAGGQETQYF
>.|TRBV4-1|.|TRBJ1-2
TGCGCCAGCAGCCAAGATCTCTTCAGTGGCTACACCTTC
CASSQDLFSGYTF
>.|TRBV5-1|TRBD1|TRBJ1-1
TGCGCCAGCAGCATTGGGGTGACAGGGGGCACTGAAGCTTTCTTT
CASSIGVTGGTEAFF
>.|TRBV5-1|.|TRBJ2-7
TGCGCCAGCAGCTTGCAGGGGATCTACGAGCAGTACTTC
CASSLQGIYEQYF
>.|TRBV4-2|.|TRBJ1-5
TGTGCCAGCAGCCGAACACAGAGCAATCAGCCCCAGCATTTT
CASSRTQSNQPQHF
>once|TRBV2|.|TRBJ1-3
TGTGCCAGCAGTAAAGACGGTAACTCTGGAAACACCATATATTTT
CASSKDGNSGNTIYF
>.|TRBV5-1|TRBD2|TRBJ2-1
TGCGCCAGCAGCCCGGGACTAGCGGGAGGGGGTTACAATGAGCAGTTCTTC
CASSPGLAGGGYNEQFF
>.|TRBV5-1|TRBD2|TRBJ2-1
TGCGCCAGCAGCTTGCCCGGGACTAGCGGTTACAATGAGCAGTTCTTC
CASSLPGTSGYNEQFF